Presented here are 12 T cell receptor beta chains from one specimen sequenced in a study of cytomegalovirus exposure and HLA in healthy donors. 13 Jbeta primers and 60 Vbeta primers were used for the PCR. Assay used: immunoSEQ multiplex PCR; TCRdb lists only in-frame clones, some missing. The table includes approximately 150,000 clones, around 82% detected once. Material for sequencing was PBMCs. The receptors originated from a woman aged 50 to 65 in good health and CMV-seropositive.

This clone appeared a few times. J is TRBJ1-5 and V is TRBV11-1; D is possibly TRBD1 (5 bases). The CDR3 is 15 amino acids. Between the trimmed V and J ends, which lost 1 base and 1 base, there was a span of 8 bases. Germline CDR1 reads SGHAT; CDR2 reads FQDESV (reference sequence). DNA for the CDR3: TGTGCCAGCAGCTTAGGCTCAGGGAGCAATCAGCCCCAGCATTTT. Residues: CASSLGSGSNQPQHF.

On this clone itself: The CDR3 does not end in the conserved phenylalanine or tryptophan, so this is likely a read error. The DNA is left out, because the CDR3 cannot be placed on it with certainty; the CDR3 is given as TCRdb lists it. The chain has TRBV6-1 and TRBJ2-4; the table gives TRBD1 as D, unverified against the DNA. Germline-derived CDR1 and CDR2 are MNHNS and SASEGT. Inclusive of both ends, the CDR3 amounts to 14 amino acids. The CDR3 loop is CASSEDGLGQSIRY.

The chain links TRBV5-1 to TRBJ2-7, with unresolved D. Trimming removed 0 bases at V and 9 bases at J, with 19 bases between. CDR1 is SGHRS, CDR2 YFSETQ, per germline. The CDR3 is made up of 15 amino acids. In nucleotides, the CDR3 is TGCGCCAGCAGCTTGGAGGAGCCTCTCCTACGAGGGCAGTACTTC. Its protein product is CASSLEEPLLRGQYF.

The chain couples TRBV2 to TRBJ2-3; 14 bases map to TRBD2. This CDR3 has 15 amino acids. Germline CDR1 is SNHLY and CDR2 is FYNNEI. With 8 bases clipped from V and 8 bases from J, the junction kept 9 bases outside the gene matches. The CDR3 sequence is CASRGTSGGSGTQYF. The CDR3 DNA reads TGTGCCAGCCGAGGGACTAGCGGGGGCAGCGGTACGCAGTATTTT.

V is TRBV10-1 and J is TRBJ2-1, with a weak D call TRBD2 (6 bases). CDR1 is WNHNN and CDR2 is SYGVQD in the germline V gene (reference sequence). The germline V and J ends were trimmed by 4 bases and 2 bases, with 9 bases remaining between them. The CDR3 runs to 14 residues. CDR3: CASSGGGAYNEQFF. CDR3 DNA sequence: TGCGCCAGCAGTGGTGGCGGGGCCTACAATGAGCAGTTCTTC.

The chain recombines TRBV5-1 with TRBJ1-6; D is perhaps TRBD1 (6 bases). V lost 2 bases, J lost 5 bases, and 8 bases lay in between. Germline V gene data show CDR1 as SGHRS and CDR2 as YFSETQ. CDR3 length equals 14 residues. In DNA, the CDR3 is TGCGCCAGCAGCTTACAGGGTAATAATTCACCCCTCCACTTT. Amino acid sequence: CASSLQGNNSPLHF.

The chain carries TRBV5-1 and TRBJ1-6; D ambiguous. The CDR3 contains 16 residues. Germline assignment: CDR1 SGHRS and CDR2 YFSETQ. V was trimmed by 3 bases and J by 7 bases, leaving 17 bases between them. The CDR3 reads CASSWRETTLNSPLHF. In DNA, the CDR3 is TGCGCCAGCAGCTGGAGGGAGACCACTTTGAATTCACCCCTCCACTTT.

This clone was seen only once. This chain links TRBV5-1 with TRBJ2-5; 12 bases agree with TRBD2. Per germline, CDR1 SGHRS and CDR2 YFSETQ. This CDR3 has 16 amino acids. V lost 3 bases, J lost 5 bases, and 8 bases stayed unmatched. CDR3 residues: CASSSASGGAGETQYF. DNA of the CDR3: TGCGCCAGCAGCTCCGCTAGCGGGGGGGCCGGGGAGACCCAGTACTTC.

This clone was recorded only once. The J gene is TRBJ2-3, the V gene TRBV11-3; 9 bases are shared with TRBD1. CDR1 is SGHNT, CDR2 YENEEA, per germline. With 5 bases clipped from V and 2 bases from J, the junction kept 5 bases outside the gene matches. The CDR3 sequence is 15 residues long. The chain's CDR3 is CASSPRTGATDTQYF. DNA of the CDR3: TGTGCCAGCAGCCCGAGGACAGGGGCCACAGATACGCAGTATTTT. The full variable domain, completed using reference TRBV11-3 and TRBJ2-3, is EAGVVQSPRYKIIEKKQPVAFWCNPISGHNTLYWYLQNLGQGPELLIRYENEEAVDDSQLPKDRFSAERLKGVDSTLKIQPAELGDSAVYLCASSPRTGATDTQYFGPGTRLTVL.

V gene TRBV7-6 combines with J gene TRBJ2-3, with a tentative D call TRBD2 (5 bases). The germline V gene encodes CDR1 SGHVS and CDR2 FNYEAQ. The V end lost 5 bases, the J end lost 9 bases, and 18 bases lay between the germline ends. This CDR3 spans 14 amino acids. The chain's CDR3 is CASSLGAGSETQYF. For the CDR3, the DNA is TGTGCCAGCAGCCTAGGTGCGGGTTCTGAGACGCAGTATTTT.

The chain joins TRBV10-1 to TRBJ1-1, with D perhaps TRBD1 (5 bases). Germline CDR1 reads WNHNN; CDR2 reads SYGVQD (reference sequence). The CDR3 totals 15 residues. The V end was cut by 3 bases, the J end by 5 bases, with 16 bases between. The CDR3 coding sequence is TGCGCCAGCAGTGAAGGCAGGGTTGTCTGGACTGAAGCTTTCTTT. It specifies CASSEGRVVWTEAFF.

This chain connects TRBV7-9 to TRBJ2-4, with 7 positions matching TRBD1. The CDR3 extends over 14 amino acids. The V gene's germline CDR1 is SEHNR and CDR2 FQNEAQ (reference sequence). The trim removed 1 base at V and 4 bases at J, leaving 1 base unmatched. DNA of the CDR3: TGTGCCAGCAGCTTAGGACAGGGTAAAAACATTCAGTACTTC. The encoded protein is CASSLGQGKNIQYF.